The 28 T cell receptor beta chains presented below share a single source sample, sequenced in a study of cytomegalovirus exposure and HLA in healthy donors. Use of 60 Vbeta and 13 Jbeta primers characterized the PCR. Sequenced by immunoSEQ multiplex PCR; TCRdb stores in-frame clones only, minus some. The data contain 200,000 to 250,000 clones, more than 60% of them singletons. Sequenced material: PBMCs. Every receptor here comes from a man aged 50-59 years in good health and CMV-seronegative.

This sequence joins TRBV30 and TRBJ1-1; D ambiguous. V shed 1 base and J shed 4 bases, with 13 bases lying between them. Germline CDR1 reads GTSNPN; CDR2 reads SVGIG (reference sequence). The CDR3 extends over 14 amino acids. The chain's CDR3 is CAWSAGNLATEAFF. CDR3 nucleotide sequence: TGTGCCTGGAGTGCCGGGAATCTAGCCACTGAAGCTTTCTTT. The entire variable domain, with the rest obtained from reference TRBV30 and TRBJ1-1, is as follows: SQTIHQWPATLVQPVGSPLSLECTVEGTSNPNLYWYRQAAGRGLQLLFYSVGIGQISSEVPQNLSASRPQDRQFILSSKKLLLSDSGFYLCAWSAGNLATEAFFGQGTRLTVV.

This sequence joins TRBV6-1 and TRBJ1-1; TRBD1 is a possible D gene (5 bases). The germline V gene encodes CDR1 MNHNS and CDR2 SASEGT. The CDR3 runs to 15 residues. The V and J ends lost 3 bases and 3 bases respectively, with 14 bases between them. This CDR3 is CASSDTRGGDTEAFF. In nucleotides, the CDR3 is TGTGCCAGCAGTGATACCCGCGGGGGTGACACTGAAGCTTTCTTT.

This chain connects TRBV19 to TRBJ1-1, with 9 bases that match TRBD1. Germline CDR1 reads LNHDA; CDR2 reads SQIVND (reference sequence). The CDR3 loop spans 14 amino acids. V shed 5 bases and J 4 bases; nucleotides not matched to a gene: 5. The CDR3 DNA follows: TGTGCCAGTAGTCCCAAGACAGGGGGCACTGAAGCTTTCTTT. It translates to CASSPKTGGTEAFF. Combining the CDR3 with reference TRBV19 and TRBJ1-1 gives the whole variable domain DGGITQSPKYLFRKEGQNVTLSCEQNLNHDAMYWYRQDPGQGLRLIYYSQIVNDFQKGDIAEGYSVSREKKESFPLTVTSAQKNPTAFYLCASSPKTGGTEAFFGQGTRLTVV.

The sample holds one count of this clone. V gene TRBV12-5 combines with J gene TRBJ1-2, with D possibly being TRBD1 (6 bases). V dropped 1 base and J dropped 7 bases, with 13 bases sitting between them. The CDR3 consists of 14 residues. Germline V gene sequence: CDR1 LGHNT, CDR2 FRNRAP. The CDR3 DNA follows: TGTGCTAGTGGTTTGGACCTGACAGGTCTTGGCTACACCTTC. Amino acid sequence: CASGLDLTGLGYTF.

This clone was observed a single time. CDR3 nucleotide sequence: TGCGCCAGCAGTGATCCTGACAGGGTCGGCACAGATACGCAGTATTTT. Its translation: CASSDPDRVGTDTQYF. The chain is built from TRBV10-2 and TRBJ2-3, with 7 bases identical to TRBD1. Looked up from germline, CDR1 is WSHSY and CDR2 is SAAADI. CDR3 length equals 16 residues. Trimming took 3 bases from V and 1 from J; bases not matched to a gene: 7.

A single count supports this clone. V gene TRBV6-5 combines with J gene TRBJ1-2; D unresolved. Germline V CDR1 and CDR2: MNHEY, SVGAGI. The ends were cut back, 0 bases at V and 1 base at J, with 9 bases in the middle. The CDR3 consists of 15 residues. As DNA, the CDR3 is TGTGCCAGCAGTTACTCGCTCCCAGTTAACTATGGCTACACCTTC. This translates into CASSYSLPVNYGYTF.

The sample holds a few counts of this clone. The V call is TRBV10-1, the J call TRBJ2-7; tentatively, D is TRBD2 (7 bases). The V end was cut by 0 bases, the J end by 5 bases, with 11 bases between. CDR3 length: 14 residues. Germline CDR1 and CDR2: WNHNN and SYGVQD (reference sequence). CDR3 sequence (DNA): TGCGCCAGCAGTGAGTCGGGAGGGGGGAACGAGCAGTACTTC. Residues: CASSESGGGNEQYF.

This clone turned up a few times. The chain couples TRBV6-5 to TRBJ2-5; 9 nucleotides match TRBD2. V lost 5 bases, J lost 2 bases, and 6 bases stayed unmatched. Germline CDR1 and CDR2: MNHEY and SVGAGI. This CDR3 region has 15 residues. CDR3 residues: CASSRLAGAQETQYF. The CDR3 DNA follows: TGTGCCAGCAGTAGATTAGCGGGAGCACAAGAGACCCAGTACTTC.

The rearrangement uses TRBV5-8 and TRBJ1-6; tentative D call: TRBD1 (5 bases). Trimming stripped 0 bases from V and 7 bases from J, with 8 bases between. CDR1 and CDR2 (germline): SGHTS, YDEGEE. CDR3 length equals 14 residues. CDR3 bases: TGTGCCAGCAGCTTGGGTCAGGGCAATTCACCCCTCCACTTT. Its translation is CASSLGQGNSPLHF.

The chain uses TRBV6-6 and TRBJ2-7; D possibly corresponds to TRBD1 (6 bases). This CDR3 contains 15 residues. The V and J ends lost 6 bases and 7 bases respectively, with 22 bases between them. Germline CDR1 reads MNHNY; CDR2 reads SVGAGI (reference sequence). CDR3 bases: TGTGCCAGCAGACGCCTTGAGACCCAAGGGGGAGAGCAGTACTTC. Translation gives CASRRLETQGGEQYF.

V gene TRBV30 combines with J gene TRBJ2-1, with 7 bases lining up with TRBD2. CDR1 and CDR2 from the germline V gene are GTSNPN and SVGIG (reference sequence). The CDR3 is made up of 15 amino acids. V lost 4 bases to trimming and J lost 4 bases; unmatched junction nucleotides: 10. In DNA form, the CDR3 reads TGTGCCTGGAAAGGGGTGCAAGCGGGGTACAATGAGCAGTTCTTC. It codes for CAWKGVQAGYNEQFF.

This clone occurred a few times. CDR3 amino acids: CASSKATSGSIANEQFF. Here the CDR3 DNA reads TGTGCCAGCAGCAAAGCGACTAGCGGGAGTATCGCTAATGAGCAGTTCTTC. The chain carries TRBV21-1 and TRBJ2-1; the table's D call, TRBD2, was not checked against the DNA. TRBV21-1 is a pseudogene locus. The CDR3 length is 17 residues.

The chain carries TRBV7-6 and TRBJ1-1, with a possible D match to TRBD1 (6 bases). V lost 5 bases to trimming and J lost 0 bases, with 10 bases between them. The length of the CDR3 is 14 residues. Germline V gene sequence: CDR1 SGHVS, CDR2 FNYEAQ. The CDR3: CASSKTGMNTEAFF. The CDR3, as DNA: TGTGCCAGCAGCAAGACAGGTATGAACACTGAAGCTTTCTTT.

The rearrangement joins TRBV28 to TRBJ2-7; TRBD2 aligns across 7 bases. The CDR3 has 15 amino acids. V was clipped by 6 bases and J by 3 bases; unmatched bases: 11. Germline CDR1 and CDR2: MDHEN and SYDVKM. The CDR3 DNA follows: TGTGCCAGCAGCCCTTACGGGGGGACTTTCTACGAGCAGTACTTC. It specifies CASSPYGGTFYEQYF.

The chain joins TRBV7-9 to TRBJ2-1, with D hard to call. This CDR3 has 14 residues. V lost 4 bases, J lost 2 bases, and 9 bases lay in between. CDR1 and CDR2 (germline): SEHNR, FQNEAQ (reference sequence). CDR3 in amino acids: CASSSEEAYNEQFF. CDR3 nucleotide sequence: TGTGCCAGCAGCTCGGAAGAGGCCTACAATGAGCAGTTCTTC.

The rearrangement uses TRBV28 and TRBJ1-5; D not resolved. V shed 1 base and J shed 4 bases, with 8 bases lying between them. The CDR3 has 14 amino acids. Per the germline V gene, CDR1 is MDHEN and CDR2 is SYDVKM. The CDR3 loop is CASSLFGVNQPQHF. In DNA form, the CDR3 reads TGTGCCAGCAGTTTATTCGGGGTAAATCAGCCCCAGCATTTT.

The CDR3 here is CASSLGARGNTIYF. CDR3 bases: TGTGCCAGCAGTTTGGGGGCACGAGGAAACACCATATATTTT. The rearrangement links TRBV6-5 to TRBJ1-3; TRBD1 is a possible D gene (6 bases). Germline V gives CDR1 MNHEY, CDR2 SVGAGI. V was pared by 4 bases and J by 4 bases, with 11 bases between. The CDR3 totals 14 residues.

The CDR3 DNA reads as TGCGCCAGCAGCTTGGGGGGGGAACCTTCCCAAGAGACCCAGTACTTC. Translated: CASSLGGEPSQETQYF. This rearrangement joins TRBV5-1 to TRBJ2-5; D might be TRBD2 (6 bases). Germline CDR1 is SGHRS and CDR2 is YFSETQ. CDR3 length: 16 amino acids. The ends were cut back, 0 bases at V and 1 base at J, with 13 bases in the middle.

This chain connects TRBV7-3 to TRBJ2-1, with 15 bases identical to TRBD2. The J segment lost 9 bases and the V segment lost 5 bases, leaving 8 bases of the junction unmatched. The CDR3 is 16 residues long. CDR1 is SGHTA and CDR2 is FQGTGA in the germline V gene. DNA for the CDR3: TGTGCCAGCAGCCCCCAAGGACTAGCGGGAGGGGGTGAGCAGTTCTTC. Amino acid sequence: CASSPQGLAGGGEQFF.

V is TRBV9 and J is TRBJ1-4, with D possibly matching TRBD1 (6 bases). CDR3 length equals 14 residues. CDR1 and CDR2 (germline): SGDLS, YYNGEE. Trimming shortened V by 0 bases and J by 8 bases, and 11 bases separated the two germline ends. CDR3 nucleotides: TGTGCCAGCAGCGTAGGGGGGCAGGGGGAAAAACTGTTTTTT. Residues: CASSVGGQGEKLFF.

CDR3 loop: CASSLELAGGYEQYF. In DNA form, the CDR3 reads TGTGCCAGCAGCTTAGAACTAGCGGGGGGGTACGAGCAGTACTTC. This chain uses TRBV7-2 with TRBJ2-7; 13 nucleotides line up with TRBD2. In germline, CDR1 is SGHTA, CDR2 FQGNSA. V shed 1 base and J 4 bases; nucleotides not matched to a gene: 1. The CDR3 sequence is 15 residues long.

The chain combines TRBV5-1 with TRBJ1-3; TRBD1 matches at 7 bases. V lost 0 bases and J lost 0; bases outside the gene matches: 6. From germline, CDR1 is SGHRS and CDR2 YFSETQ. This CDR3 region has 17 residues. The CDR3 nucleotides are TGCGCCAGCAGCTTGGGAGACAGGGCCCTCTCTGGAAACACCATATATTTT. Encoded protein: CASSLGDRALSGNTIYF.

The chain recombines TRBV28 with TRBJ2-1; 9 bases agree with TRBD1. This CDR3 is 16 amino acids long. V gave up 1 base and J gave up 7 bases; unmatched junction bases: 8. Germline CDR1 is MDHEN and CDR2 is SYDVKM. DNA of the CDR3: TGTGCCAGCAGTTTATTTGACAGGGGGAGATCGAATGAGCAGTTCTTC. Its protein product is CASSLFDRGRSNEQFF.

The chain uses TRBV6-6 and TRBJ1-2; 9 bases align to TRBD1. Germline CDR1 and CDR2: MNHNY and SVGAGI (reference sequence). With V trimmed by 1 base and J by 8 bases, 8 bases remained unmatched. This CDR3 region has 15 residues. The DNA for the CDR3 is TGTGCCAGCAGTTACTTTTCCGGGACAGGGAGAGGCTACACCTTC. It yields the protein CASSYFSGTGRGYTF.

The rearrangement links TRBV28 to TRBJ2-1, with TRBD2 matching over 11 bases. The J segment lost 8 bases and the V segment lost 4 bases, leaving 10 bases of the junction unmatched. This CDR3 has 16 residues. CDR1 and CDR2 from the germline V gene are MDHEN and SYDVKM. This CDR3 reads CASSSPTSGGHHEQFF. The CDR3 DNA is TGTGCCAGCAGTTCCCCCACTAGCGGGGGACACCATGAGCAGTTCTTC.

V usage is TRBV11-3 and J usage is TRBJ2-3; 8 bases map to TRBD1. From germline, CDR1 is SGHNT and CDR2 YENEEA. CDR3 length: 14 amino acids. J was trimmed by 4 bases and V by 5 bases; bases with no gene match: 5. CDR3 DNA sequence: TGTGCCAGCAGCAATGGACAGGGTGCAGATACGCAGTATTTT. It yields the protein CASSNGQGADTQYF.

This clone was counted only a few times. The V and J genes are TRBV27 and TRBJ2-3; 9 bases are a match to TRBD2. CDR1 is MNHEY and CDR2 is SMNVEV in the germline V gene (reference sequence). V lost 4 bases and J lost 8; bases outside the gene matches: 16. The CDR3 is made up of 17 amino acids. CDR3 sequence reads: CASSSPGLADARGTQYF. The CDR3 coding sequence is TGTGCCAGCAGTTCCCCGGGACTAGCTGACGCACGGGGTACGCAGTATTTT.

This clone appeared once. V usage is TRBV27 and J usage is TRBJ2-1, with D possibly matching TRBD2 (5 bases). Trimming shortened V by 5 bases and J by 0 bases, and 14 bases separated the two germline ends. Germline V gene sequence: CDR1 MNHEY, CDR2 SMNVEV (reference sequence). CDR3 length: 16 amino acids. This chain's CDR3 is CASSGEVGSSYNEQFF. CDR3 DNA: TGTGCCAGCAGTGGCGAGGTGGGGAGCTCCTACAATGAGCAGTTCTTC.